Detailed here is one T cell receptor (beta chain). Study processing details: Estimation of nucleated cell counts was performed using reference gene primer amplification. The assay was immunoSEQ multiplex PCR, and TCRdb's table has in-frame clones only and misses some. D and trimming were read from the DNA, whereas the V and J calls and clone size are those reported in that table. The sample has 300,000 or so clones, 70% to 90% seen once. This entry comes from a study of blood T cell repertoires in COVID-19. Whole-study context: There were acute and convalescent COVID-19 samples, and they came from the United States, Italy and Spain. The analysed material was cDNA or gDNA that came from T cells, B-cell-depleted T cells, or PBMCs.

CDR1 and CDR2 from the germline V gene are SGHTA and FQGTGA. The CDR3 runs to 15 residues. Trimming took 4 bases from V and 4 from J; bases not matched to a gene: 4. The sample consisted of peripheral blood. The clonotype was recovered from a young man who had recovered from COVID-19. The J gene is TRBJ2-5, the V gene TRBV7-3; 12 bases fit TRBD1. The CDR3 DNA reads TGTGCCAGCAGCTCGGGACAGGGGGCCGTAGAGACCCAGTACTTC. Translating it yields CASSSGQGAVETQYF.